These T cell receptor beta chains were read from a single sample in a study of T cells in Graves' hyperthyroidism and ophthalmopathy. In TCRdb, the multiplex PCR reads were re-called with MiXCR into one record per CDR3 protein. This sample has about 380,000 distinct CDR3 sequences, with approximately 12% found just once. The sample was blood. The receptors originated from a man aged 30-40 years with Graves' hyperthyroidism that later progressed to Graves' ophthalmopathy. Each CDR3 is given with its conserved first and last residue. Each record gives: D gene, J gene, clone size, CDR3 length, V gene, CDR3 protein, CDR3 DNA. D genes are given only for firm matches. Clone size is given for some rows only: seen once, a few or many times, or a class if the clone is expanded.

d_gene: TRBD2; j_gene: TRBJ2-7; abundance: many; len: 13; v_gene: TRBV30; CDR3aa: CAWSLAELYEQYF; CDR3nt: TGTGCCTGGAGCCTAGCGGAACTCTACGAGCAGTACTTC
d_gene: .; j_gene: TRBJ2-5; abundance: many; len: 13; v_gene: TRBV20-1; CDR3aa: CSASGSLQETQYF; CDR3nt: TGCAGTGCTAGCGGTTCCCTTCAAGAGACCCAGTACTTC
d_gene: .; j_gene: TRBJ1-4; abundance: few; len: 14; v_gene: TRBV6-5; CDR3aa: CASSYRQRNEKLFF; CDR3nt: TGTGCCAGCAGTTACAGACAGCGAAATGAAAAACTGTTTTTT
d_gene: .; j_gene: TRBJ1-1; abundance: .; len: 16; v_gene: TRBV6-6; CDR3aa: CASSYSPKKGGTEAFF; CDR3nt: TGTGCCAGCAGTTACTCCCCGAAAAAGGGGGGAACTGAAGCTTTCTTT
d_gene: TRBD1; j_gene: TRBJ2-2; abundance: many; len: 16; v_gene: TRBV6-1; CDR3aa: CASRPRTGTNTGELFF; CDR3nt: TGTGCCAGCAGACCTAGGACAGGGACGAACACCGGGGAGCTGTTTTTT
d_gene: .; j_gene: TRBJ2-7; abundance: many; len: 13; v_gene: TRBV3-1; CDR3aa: CASSRGPIYEQYF; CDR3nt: TGTGCCAGCAGCCGGGGTCCCATTTACGAGCAGTACTTC
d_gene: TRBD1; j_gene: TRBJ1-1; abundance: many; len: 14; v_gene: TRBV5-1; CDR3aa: CASSHRGENTEAFF; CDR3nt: TGCGCCAGCAGTCACAGGGGCGAGAACACTGAAGCTTTCTTT
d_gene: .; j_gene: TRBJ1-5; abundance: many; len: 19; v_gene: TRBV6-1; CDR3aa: CASSAGPPSSLSRRSAQHF; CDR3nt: TGTGCCAGCAGTGCCGGCCCACCCTCCTCCCTCAGTCGACGTTCGGCCCAGCATTTT
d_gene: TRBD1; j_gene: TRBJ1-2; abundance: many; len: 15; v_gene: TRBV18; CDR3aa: CASSPGTGSENGYTF; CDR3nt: TGTGCCAGCTCACCAGGGACAGGGAGTGAAAATGGCTACACCTTC
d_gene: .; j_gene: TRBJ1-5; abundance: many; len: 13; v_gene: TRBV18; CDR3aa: CASSPQGPQPQHF; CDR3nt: TGTGCCAGCTCACCACAGGGGCCTCAGCCCCAGCATTTT
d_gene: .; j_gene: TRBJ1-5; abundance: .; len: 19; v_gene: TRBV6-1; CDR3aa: CASSRGRWKRLYSNQPQHF; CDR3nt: TGTGCCAGCAGTCGAGGACGCTGGAAAAGGTTGTATAGCAATCAGCCCCAGCATTTT
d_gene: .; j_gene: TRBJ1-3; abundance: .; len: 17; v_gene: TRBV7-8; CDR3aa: CASRPPNMAASGNTIYF; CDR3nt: TGTGCCAGCAGGCCACCGAACATGGCCGCCTCTGGAAACACCATATATTTT
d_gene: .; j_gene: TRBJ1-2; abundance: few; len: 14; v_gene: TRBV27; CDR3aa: CASSSSTGVFGYTF; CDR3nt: TGTGCCAGCAGTTCCTCAACGGGGGTCTTCGGCTACACCTTC
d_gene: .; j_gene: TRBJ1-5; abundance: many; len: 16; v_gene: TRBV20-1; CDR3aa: CSARDLGGDSNQPQHF; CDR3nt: TGCAGTGCTAGAGATTTAGGAGGGGATAGCAATCAGCCCCAGCATTTT
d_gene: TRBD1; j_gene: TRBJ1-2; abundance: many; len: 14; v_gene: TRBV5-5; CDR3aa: CASSFRDRDYGYTF; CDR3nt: TGTGCCAGCAGCTTCCGGGACAGGGACTATGGCTACACCTTC
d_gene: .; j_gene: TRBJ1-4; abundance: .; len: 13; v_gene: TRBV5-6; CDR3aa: CASHLGGNEKLFF; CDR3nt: TGTGCCAGTCACCTCGGGGGTAATGAAAAACTGTTTTTT
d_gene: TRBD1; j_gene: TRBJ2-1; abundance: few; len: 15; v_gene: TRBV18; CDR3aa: CASSPSDRQGDEQFF; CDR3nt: TGTGCCAGCTCACCTTCGGACAGGCAGGGAGATGAGCAGTTCTTC
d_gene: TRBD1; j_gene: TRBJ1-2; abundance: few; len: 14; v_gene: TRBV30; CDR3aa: CAWRPRGRDYGYTF; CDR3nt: TGTGCCTGGAGGCCTAGGGGGCGAGACTATGGCTACACCTTC
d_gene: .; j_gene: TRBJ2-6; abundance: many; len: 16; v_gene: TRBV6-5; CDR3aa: CASSYSSVAGANVLTF; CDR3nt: TGTGCCAGCAGTTACTCTTCGGTAGCTGGGGCCAACGTCCTGACTTTC
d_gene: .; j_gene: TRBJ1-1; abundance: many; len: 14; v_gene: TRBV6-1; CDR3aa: CASSSHTLNTEAFF; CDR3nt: TGTGCCAGCAGTTCGCATACACTGAACACTGAAGCTTTCTTT
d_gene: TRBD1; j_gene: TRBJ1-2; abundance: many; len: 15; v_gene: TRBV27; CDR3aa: CASSNLGQDSYGYTF; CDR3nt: TGTGCCAGCAGCAACCTTGGACAGGACAGCTATGGCTACACCTTC